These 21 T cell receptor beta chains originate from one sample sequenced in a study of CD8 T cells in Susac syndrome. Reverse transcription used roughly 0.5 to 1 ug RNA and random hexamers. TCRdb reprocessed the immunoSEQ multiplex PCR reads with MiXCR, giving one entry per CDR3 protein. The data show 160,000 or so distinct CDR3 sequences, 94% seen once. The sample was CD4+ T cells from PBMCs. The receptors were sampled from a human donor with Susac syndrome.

Written as DNA, the CDR3 is TGTGCCAGCAGCCCACAAACAGGCCGGTCGTTCTTC. As protein: CASSPQTGRSFF. This rearrangement joins TRBV7-9 to TRBJ2-1, with D possibly TRBD1 on 5 matching bases. The V gene lost 5 bases and the J gene lost 15 bases, with 17 bases spanning the gap. The germline V gene encodes CDR1 SEHNR and CDR2 FQNEAQ (reference sequence). The CDR3 loop spans 12 amino acids.

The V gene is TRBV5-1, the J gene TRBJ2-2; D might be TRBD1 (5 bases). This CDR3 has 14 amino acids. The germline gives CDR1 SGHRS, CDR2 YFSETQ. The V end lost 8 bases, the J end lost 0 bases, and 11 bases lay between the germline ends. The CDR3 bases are TGCGCCAGTAAGACAGAACCGAACACCGGGGAGCTGTTTTTT. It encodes CASKTEPNTGELFF.

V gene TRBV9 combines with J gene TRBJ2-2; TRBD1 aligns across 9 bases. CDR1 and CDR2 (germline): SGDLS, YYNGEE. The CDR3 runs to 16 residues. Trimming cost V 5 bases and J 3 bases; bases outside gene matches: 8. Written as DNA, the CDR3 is TGTGCCAGCAGGCCTCGGGGACAGGGATACACCGGGGAGCTGTTTTTT. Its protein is CASRPRGQGYTGELFF.

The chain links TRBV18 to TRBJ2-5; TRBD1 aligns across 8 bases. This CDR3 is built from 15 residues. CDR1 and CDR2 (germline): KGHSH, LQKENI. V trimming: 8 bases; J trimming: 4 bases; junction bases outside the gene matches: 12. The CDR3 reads CASAISDRGSETQYF. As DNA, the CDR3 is TGTGCCAGCGCTATATCCGACAGGGGATCAGAGACCCAGTACTTC.

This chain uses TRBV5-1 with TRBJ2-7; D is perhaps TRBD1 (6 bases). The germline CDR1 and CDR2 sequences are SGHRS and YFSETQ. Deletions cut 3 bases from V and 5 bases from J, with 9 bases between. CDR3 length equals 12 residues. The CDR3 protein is CASSSPGDEQYF. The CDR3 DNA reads TGCGCCAGCAGCTCCCCAGGGGACGAGCAGTACTTC.

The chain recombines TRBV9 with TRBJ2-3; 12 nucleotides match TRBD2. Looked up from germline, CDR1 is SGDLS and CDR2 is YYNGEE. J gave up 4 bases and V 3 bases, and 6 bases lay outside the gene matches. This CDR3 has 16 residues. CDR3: CASSETSGGGADTQYF. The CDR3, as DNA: TGTGCCAGCAGCGAGACTAGCGGGGGAGGCGCAGATACGCAGTATTTT.

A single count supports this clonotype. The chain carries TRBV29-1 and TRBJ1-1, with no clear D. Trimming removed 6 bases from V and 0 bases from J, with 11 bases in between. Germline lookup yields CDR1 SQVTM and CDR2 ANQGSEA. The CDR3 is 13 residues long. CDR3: CSVRETVNTEAFF. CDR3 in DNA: TGCAGCGTCCGGGAGACGGTGAACACTGAAGCTTTCTTT.

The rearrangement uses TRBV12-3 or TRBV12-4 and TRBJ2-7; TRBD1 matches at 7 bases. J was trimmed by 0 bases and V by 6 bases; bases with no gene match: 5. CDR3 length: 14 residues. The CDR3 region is CASRGRDSSYEQYF. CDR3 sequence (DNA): TGTGCCAGCAGGGGACGGGACAGCTCCTACGAGCAGTACTTC.

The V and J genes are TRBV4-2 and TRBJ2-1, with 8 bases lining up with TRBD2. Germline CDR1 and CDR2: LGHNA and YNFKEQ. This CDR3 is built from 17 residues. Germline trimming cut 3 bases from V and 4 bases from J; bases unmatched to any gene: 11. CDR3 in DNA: TGTGCCAGCAGCCATACCTTCGGGGGGGCCTGGTACAATGAGCAGTTCTTC. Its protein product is CASSHTFGGAWYNEQFF.

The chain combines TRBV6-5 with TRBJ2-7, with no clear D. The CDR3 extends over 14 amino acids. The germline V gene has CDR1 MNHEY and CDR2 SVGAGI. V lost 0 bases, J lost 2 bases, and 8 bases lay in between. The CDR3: CASSYSGSAYEQYF. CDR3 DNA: TGTGCCAGCAGTTACTCCGGGTCAGCCTACGAGCAGTACTTC.

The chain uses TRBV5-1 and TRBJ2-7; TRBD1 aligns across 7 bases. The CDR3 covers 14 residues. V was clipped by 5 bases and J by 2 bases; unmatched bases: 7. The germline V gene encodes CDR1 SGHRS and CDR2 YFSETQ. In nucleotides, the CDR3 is TGCGCCAGCAGGGACCACAGGGGAACCTACGAGCAGTACTTC. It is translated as CASRDHRGTYEQYF.

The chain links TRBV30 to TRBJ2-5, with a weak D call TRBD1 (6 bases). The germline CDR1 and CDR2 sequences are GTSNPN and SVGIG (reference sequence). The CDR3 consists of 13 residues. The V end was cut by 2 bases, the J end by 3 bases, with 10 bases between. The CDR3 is CAWSTGQKETQYF. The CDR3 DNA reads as TGTGCCTGGAGTACCGGACAGAAAGAGACCCAGTACTTC.

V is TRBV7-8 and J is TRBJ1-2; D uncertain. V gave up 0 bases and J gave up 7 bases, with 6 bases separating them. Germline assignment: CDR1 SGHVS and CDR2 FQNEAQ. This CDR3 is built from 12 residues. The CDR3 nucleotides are TGTGCCAGCAGCTTAGCAGTCGGTGGCTACACCTTC. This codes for CASSLAVGGYTF.

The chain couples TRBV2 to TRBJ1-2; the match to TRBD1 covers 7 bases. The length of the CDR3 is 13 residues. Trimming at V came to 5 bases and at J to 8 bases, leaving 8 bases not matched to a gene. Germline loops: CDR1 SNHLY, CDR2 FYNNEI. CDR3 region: CASSRTGTLGYTF. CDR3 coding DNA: TGTGCCAGCAGTAGGACAGGAACCCTCGGCTACACCTTC.

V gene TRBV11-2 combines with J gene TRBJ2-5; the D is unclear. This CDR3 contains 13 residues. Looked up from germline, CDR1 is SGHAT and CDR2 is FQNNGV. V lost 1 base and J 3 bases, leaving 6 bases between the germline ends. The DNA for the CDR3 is TGTGCCAGCAGCTTAGGCTGGGAAGAGACCCAGTACTTC. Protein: CASSLGWEETQYF.

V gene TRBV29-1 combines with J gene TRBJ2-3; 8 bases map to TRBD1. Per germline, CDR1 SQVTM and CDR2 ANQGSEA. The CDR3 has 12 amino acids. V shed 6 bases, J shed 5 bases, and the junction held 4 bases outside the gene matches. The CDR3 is CSVDRGIDTQYF. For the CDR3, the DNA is TGCAGCGTCGACAGGGGAATAGATACGCAGTATTTT.

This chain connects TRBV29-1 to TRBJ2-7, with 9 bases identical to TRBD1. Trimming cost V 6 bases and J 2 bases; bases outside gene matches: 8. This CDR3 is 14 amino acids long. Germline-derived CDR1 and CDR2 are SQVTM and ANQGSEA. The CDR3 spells CSVFETGGAYEQYF. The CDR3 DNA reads TGCAGCGTATTCGAGACAGGGGGGGCCTACGAGCAGTACTTC.

DNA for the CDR3: TGTGCCAGCAGTTTAGGCGGCCTGGTGGGCGGCTACACCTTC. This gives the protein CASSLGGLVGGYTF. V usage is TRBV12-3 or TRBV12-4 and J usage is TRBJ1-2; D remains ambiguous. This CDR3 is built from 14 residues. The ends were cut back, 1 base at V and 8 bases at J, with 14 bases in the middle.

CDR3 nucleotides: TGCAGCGTTCGAGGACAGGGTTGGGAAAAACTGTTTTTT. Residues: CSVRGQGWEKLFF. The gene calls are TRBV29-1 and TRBJ1-4; TRBD1 aligns across 8 bases. The CDR3 is 13 amino acids. Germline trimming cut 5 bases from V and 8 bases from J; bases unmatched to any gene: 7. CDR1 SQVTM and CDR2 ANQGSEA come from the germline V gene. Filled out from reference TRBV29-1 and TRBJ1-4, the complete variable domain reads SAVISQKPSRDICQRGTSLTIQCQVDSQVTMMFWYRQQPGQSLTLIATANQGSEATYESGFVIDKFPISRPNLTFSTLTVSNMSPEDSSIYLCSVRGQGWEKLFFGSGTQLSVL.

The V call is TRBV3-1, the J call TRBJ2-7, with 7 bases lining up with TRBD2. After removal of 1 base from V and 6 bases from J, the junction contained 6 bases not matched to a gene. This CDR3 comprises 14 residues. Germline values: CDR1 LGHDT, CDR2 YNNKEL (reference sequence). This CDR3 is CASSQVSGGREQYF. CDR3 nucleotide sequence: TGTGCCAGCAGCCAAGTCTCGGGAGGACGCGAGCAGTACTTC.

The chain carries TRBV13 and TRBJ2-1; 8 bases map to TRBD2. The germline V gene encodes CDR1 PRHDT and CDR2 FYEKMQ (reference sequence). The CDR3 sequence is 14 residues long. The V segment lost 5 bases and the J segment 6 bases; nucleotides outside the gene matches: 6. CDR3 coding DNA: TGTGCCAGCAGCCTTAGTGCGGGAGGCAATGAGCAGTTCTTC. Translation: CASSLSAGGNEQFF.